Sequencing of this T cell receptor beta chain was carried out in a study of blood T cell repertoires in COVID-19. Study overall: Acute and convalescent COVID-19 specimens originated in the United States, Italy and Spain.

With 7 bases removed from V and 5 bases from J, the gap between germline ends came to 18 bases. The V gene's germline CDR1 is SNHLY and CDR2 FYNNEI. This CDR3 contains 15 residues. Enrolment of Seattle patients took place during active infection, and they were followed longitudinally. In the original analysis: Amplified reference gene primers provided the basis for estimating nucleated cell counts. The table came from immunoSEQ multiplex PCR; TCRdb's copy has only in-frame clones and leaves some out. Clonal size and the V and J genes are those of that table, whereas D and trimming came from the DNA. Seen here are hundreds of thousands of clones, 86% observed once, and the top ten hold 5.5% to 6.5%.

This TCR derives from a woman of 80 years or more with COVID-19, enrolled during active disease. This chain connects TRBV2 to TRBJ1-5; D might be TRBD1 (6 bases). Sequences were obtained from peripheral blood. CDR3 protein: CASNDIRGSYQPQHF. CDR3 nucleotide sequence: TGTGCCAGCAACGATATCAGGGGTTCCTATCAGCCCCAGCATTTT.